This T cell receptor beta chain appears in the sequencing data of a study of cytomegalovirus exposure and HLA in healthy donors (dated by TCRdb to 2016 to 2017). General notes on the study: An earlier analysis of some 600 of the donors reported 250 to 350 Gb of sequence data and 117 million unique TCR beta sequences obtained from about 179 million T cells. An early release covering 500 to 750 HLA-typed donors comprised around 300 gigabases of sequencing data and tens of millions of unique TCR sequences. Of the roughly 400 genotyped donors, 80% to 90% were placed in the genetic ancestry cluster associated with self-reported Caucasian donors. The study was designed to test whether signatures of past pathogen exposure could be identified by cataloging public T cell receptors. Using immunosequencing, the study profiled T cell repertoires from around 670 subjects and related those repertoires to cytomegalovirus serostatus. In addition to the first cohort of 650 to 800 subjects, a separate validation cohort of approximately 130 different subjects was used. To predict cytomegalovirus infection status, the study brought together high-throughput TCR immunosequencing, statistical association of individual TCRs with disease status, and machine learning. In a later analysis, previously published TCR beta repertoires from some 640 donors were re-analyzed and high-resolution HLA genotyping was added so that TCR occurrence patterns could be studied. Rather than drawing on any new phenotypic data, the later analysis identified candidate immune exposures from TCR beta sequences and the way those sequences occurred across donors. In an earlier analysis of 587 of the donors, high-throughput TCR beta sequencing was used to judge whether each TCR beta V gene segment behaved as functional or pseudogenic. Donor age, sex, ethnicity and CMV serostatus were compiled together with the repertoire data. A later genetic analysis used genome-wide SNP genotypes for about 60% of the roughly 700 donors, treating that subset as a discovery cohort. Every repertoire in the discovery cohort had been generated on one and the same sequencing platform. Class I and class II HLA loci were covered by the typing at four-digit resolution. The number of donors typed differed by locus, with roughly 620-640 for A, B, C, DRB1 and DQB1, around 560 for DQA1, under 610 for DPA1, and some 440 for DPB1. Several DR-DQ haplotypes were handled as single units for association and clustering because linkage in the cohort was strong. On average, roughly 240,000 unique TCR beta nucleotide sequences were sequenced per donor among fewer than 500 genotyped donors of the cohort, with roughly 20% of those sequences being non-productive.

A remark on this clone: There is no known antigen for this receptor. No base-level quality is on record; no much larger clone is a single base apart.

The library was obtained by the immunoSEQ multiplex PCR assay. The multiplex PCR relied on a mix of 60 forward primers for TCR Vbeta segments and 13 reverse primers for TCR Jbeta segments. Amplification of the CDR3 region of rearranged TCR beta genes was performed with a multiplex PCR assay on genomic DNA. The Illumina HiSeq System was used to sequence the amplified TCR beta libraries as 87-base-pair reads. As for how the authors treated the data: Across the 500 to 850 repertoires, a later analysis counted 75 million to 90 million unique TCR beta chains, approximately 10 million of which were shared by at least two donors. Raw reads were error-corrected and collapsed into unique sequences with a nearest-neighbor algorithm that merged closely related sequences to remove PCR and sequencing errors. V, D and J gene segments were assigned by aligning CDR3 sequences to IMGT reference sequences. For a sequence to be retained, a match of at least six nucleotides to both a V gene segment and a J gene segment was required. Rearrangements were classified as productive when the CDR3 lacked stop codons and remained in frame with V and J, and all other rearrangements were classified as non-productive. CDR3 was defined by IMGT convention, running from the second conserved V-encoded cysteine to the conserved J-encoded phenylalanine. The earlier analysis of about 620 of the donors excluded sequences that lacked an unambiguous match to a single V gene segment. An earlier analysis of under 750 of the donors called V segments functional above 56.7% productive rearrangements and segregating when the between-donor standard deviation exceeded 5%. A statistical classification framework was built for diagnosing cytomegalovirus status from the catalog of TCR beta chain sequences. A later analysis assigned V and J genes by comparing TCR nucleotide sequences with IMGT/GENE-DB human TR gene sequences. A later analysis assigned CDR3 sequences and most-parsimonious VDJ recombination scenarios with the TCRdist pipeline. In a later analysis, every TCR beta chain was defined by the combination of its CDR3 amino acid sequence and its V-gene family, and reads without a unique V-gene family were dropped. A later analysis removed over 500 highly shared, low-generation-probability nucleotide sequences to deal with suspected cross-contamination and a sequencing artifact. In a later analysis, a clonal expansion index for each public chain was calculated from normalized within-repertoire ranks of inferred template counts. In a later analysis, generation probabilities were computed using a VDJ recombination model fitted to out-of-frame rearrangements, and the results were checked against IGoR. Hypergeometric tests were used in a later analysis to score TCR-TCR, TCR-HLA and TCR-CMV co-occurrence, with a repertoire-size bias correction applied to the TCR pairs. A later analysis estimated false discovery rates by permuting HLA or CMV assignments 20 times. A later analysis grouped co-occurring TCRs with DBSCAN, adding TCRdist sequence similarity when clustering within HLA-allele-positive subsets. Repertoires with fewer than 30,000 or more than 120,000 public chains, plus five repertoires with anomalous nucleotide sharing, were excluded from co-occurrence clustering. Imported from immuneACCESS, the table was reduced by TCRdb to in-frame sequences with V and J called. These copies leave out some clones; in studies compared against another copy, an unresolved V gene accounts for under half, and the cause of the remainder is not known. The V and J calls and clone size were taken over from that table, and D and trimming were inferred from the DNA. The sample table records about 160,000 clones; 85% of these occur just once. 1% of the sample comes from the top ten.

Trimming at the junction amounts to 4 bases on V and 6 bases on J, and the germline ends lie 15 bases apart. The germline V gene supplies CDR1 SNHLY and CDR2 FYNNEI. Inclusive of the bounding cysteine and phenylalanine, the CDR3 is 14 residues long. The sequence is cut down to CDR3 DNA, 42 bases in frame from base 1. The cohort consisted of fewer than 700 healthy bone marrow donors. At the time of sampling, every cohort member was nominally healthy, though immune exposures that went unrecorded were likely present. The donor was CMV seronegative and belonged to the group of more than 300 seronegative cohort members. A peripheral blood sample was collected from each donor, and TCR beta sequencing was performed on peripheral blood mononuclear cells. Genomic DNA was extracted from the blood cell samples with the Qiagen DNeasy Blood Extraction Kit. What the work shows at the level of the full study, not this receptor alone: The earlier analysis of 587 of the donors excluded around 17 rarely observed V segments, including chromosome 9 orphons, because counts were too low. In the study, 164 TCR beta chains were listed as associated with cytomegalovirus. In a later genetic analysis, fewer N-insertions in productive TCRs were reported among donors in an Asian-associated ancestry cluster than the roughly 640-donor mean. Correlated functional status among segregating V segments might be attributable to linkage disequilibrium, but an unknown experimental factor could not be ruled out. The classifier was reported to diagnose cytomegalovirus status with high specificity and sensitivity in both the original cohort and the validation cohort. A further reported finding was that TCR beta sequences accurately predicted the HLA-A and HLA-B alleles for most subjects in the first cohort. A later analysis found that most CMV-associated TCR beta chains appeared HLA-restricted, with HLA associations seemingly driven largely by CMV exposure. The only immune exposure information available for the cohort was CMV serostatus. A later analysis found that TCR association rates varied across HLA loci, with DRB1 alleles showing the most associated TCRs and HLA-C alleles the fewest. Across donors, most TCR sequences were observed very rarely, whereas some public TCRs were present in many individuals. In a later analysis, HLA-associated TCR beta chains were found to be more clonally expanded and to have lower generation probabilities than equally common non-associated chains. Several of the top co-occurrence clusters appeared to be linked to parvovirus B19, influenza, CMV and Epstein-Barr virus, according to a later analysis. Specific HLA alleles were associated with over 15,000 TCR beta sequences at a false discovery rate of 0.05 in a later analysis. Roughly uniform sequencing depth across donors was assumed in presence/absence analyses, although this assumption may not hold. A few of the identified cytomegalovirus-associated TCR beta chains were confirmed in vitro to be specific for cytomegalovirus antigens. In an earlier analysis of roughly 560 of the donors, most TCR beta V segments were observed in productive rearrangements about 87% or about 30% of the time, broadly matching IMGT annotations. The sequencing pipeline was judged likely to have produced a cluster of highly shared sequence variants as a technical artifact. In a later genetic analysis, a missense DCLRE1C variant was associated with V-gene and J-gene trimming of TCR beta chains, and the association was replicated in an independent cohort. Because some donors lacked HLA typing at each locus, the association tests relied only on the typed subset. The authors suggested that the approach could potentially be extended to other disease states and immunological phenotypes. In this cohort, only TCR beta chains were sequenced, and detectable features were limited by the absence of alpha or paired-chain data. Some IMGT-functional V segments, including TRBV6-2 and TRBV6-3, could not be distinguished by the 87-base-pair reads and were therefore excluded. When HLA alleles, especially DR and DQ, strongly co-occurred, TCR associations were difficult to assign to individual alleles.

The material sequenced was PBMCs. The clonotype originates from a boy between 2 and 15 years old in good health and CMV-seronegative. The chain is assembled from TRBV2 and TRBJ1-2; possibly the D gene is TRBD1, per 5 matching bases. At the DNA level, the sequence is TGTGCCAGCAGTGGTTCGTCTGGGGGGAATGGCTACACCTTC. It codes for CASSGSSGGNGYTF.